The 5 T cell receptor beta chains below all came from one sample that was sequenced in a study of cytomegalovirus exposure and HLA in healthy donors. Primers included in the PCR were 60 Vbeta and 13 Jbeta primers. This table comes from immunoSEQ multiplex PCR, and its TCRdb copy is limited to in-frame clones, with some not included. Found here are fewer than 200,000 clones, approximately 77% of them singletons; the top ten hold roughly 7%. The sample was PBMCs. The source of these receptors is a male donor in good health and CMV-seropositive.

The chain employs TRBV30 and TRBJ2-7, with unresolved D. Germline CDR1 is GTSNPN and CDR2 is SVGIG (reference sequence). Trimming cost V 2 bases and J 3 bases, with 8 bases left between them. CDR3 length: 12 amino acids. The CDR3 sequence is CAWSLPFYEQYF. As DNA, the CDR3 is TGTGCCTGGAGTCTCCCCTTCTACGAGCAGTACTTC.

V and J are TRBV18 and TRBJ2-4, with 9 positions matching TRBD1. Trimming at V came to 3 bases and at J to 7 bases, leaving 4 bases not matched to a gene. The germline V gene encodes CDR1 KGHSH and CDR2 LQKENI. The CDR3 covers 14 residues. The CDR3: CASSPWDRDNIQYF. The CDR3 nucleotides read TGTGCCAGCTCACCCTGGGACAGGGACAACATTCAGTACTTC.

The CDR3 DNA reads TGCGCCAGCAGCGGAGGGAGTACTAGCGGGGGGGCACCAGATACGCAGTATTTT. It is translated as CASSGGSTSGGAPDTQYF. The chain carries TRBV5-1 and TRBJ2-3; 13 bases align to TRBD2. The CDR3 has 18 residues. The junction had 12 bases not matched to a gene; V was cut back by 4 bases and J by 4 bases. Germline loops: CDR1 SGHRS, CDR2 YFSETQ.

The chain has TRBV7-9 and TRBJ2-1; 8 bases are a match to TRBD2. Trimming cost V 3 bases and J 1 base; bases outside gene matches: 5. CDR1 and CDR2 from the germline V gene are SEHNR and FQNEAQ (reference sequence). The CDR3 covers 16 residues. The CDR3 nucleotides are TGTGCCAGCAGCTTCCTCGGGGGGGATTCCTACAATGAGCAGTTCTTC. It translates to CASSFLGGDSYNEQFF.

The chain carries TRBV4-1 and TRBJ2-7, with D maybe TRBD2 (6 bases). The germline CDR1 and CDR2 sequences are MGHRA and YSYEKL. This CDR3 spans 14 amino acids. V was clipped by 1 base and J by 4 bases, with 11 bases between them. CDR3 sequence (DNA): TGCGCCAGCAGCCAAGGCGGGACTTTGTACGAGCAGTACTTC. This gives the protein CASSQGGTLYEQYF.